A single sample gave rise to the 32 T cell receptor beta chains below, sequenced in a study of blood T cell repertoires in COVID-19. This table comes from immunoSEQ multiplex PCR, and its TCRdb copy is limited to in-frame clones, with some not included. The sample records around 140,000 clones, approximately 89% being singletons. Sequenced input: peripheral blood. The receptors come from a human donor in a cohort sampled during active COVID-19.

This clone has just a few counts. V usage is TRBV2 and J usage is TRBJ2-7; D might be TRBD2 (5 bases). Germline V CDR1 and CDR2: SNHLY, FYNNEI. The CDR3 has 15 amino acids. The ends were cut back, 3 bases at V and 2 bases at J, with 14 bases in the middle. For the CDR3, the DNA is TGTGCCAGCAGTGATTACCGGACTGTTACCTACGAGCAGTACTTC. Amino acids: CASSDYRTVTYEQYF.

This rearrangement joins TRBV19 to TRBJ1-2; D is possibly TRBD1 (5 bases). Germline values: CDR1 LNHDA, CDR2 SQIVND (reference sequence). The CDR3 has 16 amino acids. Between the trimmed V and J ends, which lost 6 bases and 4 bases, there was a span of 21 bases. The CDR3 nucleotides read TGTGCCAGTAGCCATAACGATGCGGGACGGAGCTATGGCTACACCTTC. Translated, it gives CASSHNDAGRSYGYTF.

The gene calls are TRBV24-1 and TRBJ2-7, with TRBD2 identical over 7 bases. CDR1 is KGHDR, CDR2 SFDVKD, per germline. V was clipped by 9 bases and J by 2 bases; unmatched bases: 9. This CDR3 contains 14 residues. CDR3 residues: CATSSQGLPYEQYF. CDR3 DNA sequence: TGTGCCACCTCCTCGCAGGGACTACCCTACGAGCAGTACTTC.

The table lists this clone with a count of one. This rearrangement joins TRBV2 to TRBJ2-5; 7 bases line up with TRBD1. The CDR3 contains 13 residues. V trimming: 7 bases; J trimming: 3 bases; junction bases outside the gene matches: 5. From germline, CDR1 is SNHLY and CDR2 FYNNEI. The CDR3 bases are TGTGCCAGCATTCGGACAGGAAAAGAGACCCAGTACTTC. Its protein is CASIRTGKETQYF. The entire variable domain, with the rest obtained from reference TRBV2 and TRBJ2-5, is as follows: EPEVTQTPSHQVTQMGQEVILRCVPISNHLYFYWYRQILGQKVEFLVSFYNNEISEKSEIFDDQFSVERPDGSNFTLKIRSTKLEDSAMYFCASIRTGKETQYFGPGTRLLVL.

This rearrangement joins TRBV9 to TRBJ1-4, with D uncertain. The germline gives CDR1 SGDLS, CDR2 YYNGEE. The length of the CDR3 is 14 residues. The V end was cut by 0 bases, the J end by 7 bases, with 10 bases between. The chain's CDR3 is CASSVGRGGEKLFF. CDR3 bases: TGTGCCAGCAGCGTAGGCCGGGGTGGTGAAAAACTGTTTTTT.

The chain has TRBV5-5 and TRBJ2-7, with 10 nucleotides matching TRBD1. Germline CDR1 SGHKS, CDR2 YYEKEE (reference sequence). The CDR3 length is 16 residues. The V and J ends lost 4 bases and 7 bases, in that order; junction bases with no gene match: 14. CDR3 coding DNA: TGTGCCAGCAGCATCCCGGGACAGGGGCTCTCGGGAGAGCAGTACTTC. This gives the protein CASSIPGQGLSGEQYF.

This clone was recorded once. The J gene is TRBJ1-5, the V gene TRBV7-2; D call uncertain. V shed 1 base and J shed 0 bases, with 13 bases lying between them. This CDR3 spans 17 amino acids. Germline CDR1 reads SGHTA; CDR2 reads FQGNSA. The CDR3 nucleotides read TGTGCCAGCAGCTTAGTTGTCAGACAATATAGCAATCAGCCCCAGCATTTT. Translation gives CASSLVVRQYSNQPQHF. The full variable domain, its missing parts supplied by reference TRBV7-2 and TRBJ1-5, is GAGVSQSPSNKVTEKGKDVELRCDPISGHTALYWYRQSLGQGLEFLIYFQGNSAPDKSGLPSDRFSAERTGGSVSTLTIQRTQQEDSAVYLCASSLVVRQYSNQPQHFGDGTRLSIL.

In nucleotides, the CDR3 is TGTGCCAGTAGTATCGTACAGGGGAGAAATGAGCAGTTCTTC. Translated: CASSIVQGRNEQFF. The genes are TRBV19 and TRBJ2-1; 7 bases are shared with TRBD1. The CDR3 extends over 14 amino acids. CDR1 is LNHDA and CDR2 is SQIVND in the germline V gene (reference sequence). Trimming cost V 3 bases and J 7 bases; bases outside gene matches: 6.

The chain couples TRBV2 to TRBJ1-1; 11 bases are shared with TRBD1. Unmatched junction bases numbered 9, after V lost 8 bases and J lost 4 bases. CDR3 length equals 15 residues. The germline V gene has CDR1 SNHLY and CDR2 FYNNEI. CDR3 coding DNA: TGTGCCAGCCTTTCAGGAGGGACAGGGGGCACTGAAGCTTTCTTT. Protein product: CASLSGGTGGTEAFF.

The genes are TRBV7-3 and TRBJ2-1; the match to TRBD2 covers 7 bases. Germline V gene data show CDR1 as SGHTA and CDR2 as FQGTGA. The ends lost 3 bases at V and 4 bases at J; junction bases unmatched: 6. This CDR3 region has 15 residues. CDR3 nucleotides: TGTGCCAGCAGCTTCCTAGCGGTGCCTTACAATGAGCAGTTCTTC. Its translation is CASSFLAVPYNEQFF.

This rearrangement joins TRBV18 to TRBJ2-7; 7 bases fit TRBD1. Looked up from germline, CDR1 is KGHSH and CDR2 is LQKENI. This CDR3 is 16 amino acids long. Unmatched junction bases numbered 9, after V lost 3 bases and J lost 1 base. In nucleotides, the CDR3 is TGTGCCAGCTCACCTCAATCCGGGACAGCGTCCTACGAGCAGTACTTC. Its translation: CASSPQSGTASYEQYF.

The chain combines TRBV7-9 with TRBJ1-2; the D gene is possibly TRBD1 (5 bases). Trimming shortened V by 1 base and J by 8 bases, and 17 bases separated the two germline ends. The CDR3 runs to 15 residues. The germline gives CDR1 SEHNR, CDR2 FQNEAQ (reference sequence). The CDR3 sequence is CASSLEVEGRAGYTF. The CDR3 DNA follows: TGTGCCAGCAGCTTAGAGGTCGAAGGCAGGGCGGGCTACACCTTC.

V is TRBV4-3 and J is TRBJ1-6; 8 positions match TRBD1. The CDR3 totals 16 residues. CDR1 is LGHNA, CDR2 YSLEER, per germline. Trimming removed 1 base from V and 5 bases from J; junction bases left unmatched: 4. CDR3 bases: TGCGCCAGCAGCCAAGCCCGGGACAGGAATAATTCACCCCTCCACTTT. Translation: CASSQARDRNNSPLHF.

This chain links TRBV3-1 (or the pseudogene TRBV3-2) with TRBJ1-1; D perhaps matches TRBD1 (6 bases). Trimming removed 3 bases from V and 5 bases from J, with 13 bases in between. Looked up from germline, CDR1 is LGHDT and CDR2 is YNNKEL (reference sequence). This CDR3 has 14 amino acids. The CDR3 is CASSQGRGGTEAFF. The CDR3 region has the DNA TGTGCCAGCAGCCAGGGCAGGGGAGGGACTGAAGCTTTCTTT.

The V call is TRBV18, the J call TRBJ1-5; D gene unclear. There are 14 residues in the CDR3. Deletions cut 5 bases from V and 0 bases from J, with 8 bases between. CDR1 and CDR2 (germline): KGHSH, LQKENI. The CDR3 here is CASSSRHSNQPQHF. As DNA, the CDR3 is TGTGCCAGCTCATCGAGACATAGCAATCAGCCCCAGCATTTT. Full variable domain (remainder filled in from reference TRBV18 and TRBJ1-5): NAGVMQNPRHLVRRRGQEARLRCSPMKGHSHVYWYRQLPEEGLKFMVYLQKENIIDESGMPKERFSAEFPKEGPSILRIQQVVRGDSAAYFCASSSRHSNQPQHFGDGTRLSIL.

This chain uses TRBV4-1 with TRBJ1-2, with D perhaps TRBD1 (5 bases). This CDR3 comprises 15 residues. CDR1 MGHRA and CDR2 YSYEKL come from the germline V gene. V gave up 0 bases and J gave up 4 bases, with 12 bases separating them. CDR3 region: CASSQEGGRVYGYTF. As DNA, the CDR3 is TGCGCCAGCAGCCAAGAGGGGGGACGGGTCTATGGCTACACCTTC.

The chain uses TRBV6-8 and TRBJ1-1, with TRBD1 matching 7 bases. The CDR3 is 15 residues long. In germline, CDR1 is MNHGY, CDR2 SAAAGT. V gave up 2 bases and J gave up 14 bases; unmatched junction bases: 17. The CDR3 DNA sequence: TGTGCCAGCAGTTACCCGACCCGACAGGGCAAGAGACGATTCTTT. It translates to CASSYPTRQGKRRFF.

This clone has only a few counts. The CDR3 region has the DNA TGTGCCTGGAGTTATGATAATTCACCCCTCCACTTT. Its translation is CAWSYDNSPLHF. The J gene is TRBJ1-6, the V gene TRBV30, with unresolved D. Germline V gives CDR1 GTSNPN, CDR2 SVGIG (reference sequence). Trimming took 2 bases from V and 5 from J, leaving 4 bases between them. This CDR3 is built from 12 residues.

The chain joins TRBV6-2 or TRBV6-3 to TRBJ2-3; D perhaps matches TRBD2 (6 bases). Germline V gene sequence: CDR1 MNHEY, CDR2 SVGEGT. The CDR3 is 15 residues long. The V end was cut by 2 bases, the J end by 2 bases, with 11 bases between. The CDR3, as DNA: TGTGCCAGCAGTTACACGGGAGCAGTCACAGATACGCAGTATTTT. As protein: CASSYTGAVTDTQYF.

CDR3: CASSYVLAGNPREQYF. CDR3 DNA sequence: TGTGCCAGCAGTTACGTACTAGCGGGGAACCCCCGGGAGCAGTACTTC. The chain is built from TRBV6-2 or TRBV6-3 and TRBJ2-7; 10 nucleotides agree with TRBD2. The V gene end was trimmed by 2 bases and the J gene end by 7 bases; junction bases not matched to a gene: 11. The CDR3 loop spans 16 amino acids. Germline CDR1 reads MNHEY; CDR2 reads SVGEGT.

This chain uses TRBV4-1 with TRBJ2-1; no firm D call. Trimming took off 0 bases at V and 0 bases at J, with 9 bases between the two ends. The CDR3 spans 16 residues. Germline values: CDR1 MGHRA, CDR2 YSYEKL. This CDR3 is CASSQDRYSSYNEQFF. CDR3 in DNA: TGCGCCAGCAGCCAAGACCGATATAGCTCCTACAATGAGCAGTTCTTC.

The chain couples TRBV9 to TRBJ2-7, with 9 nucleotides matching TRBD1. The CDR3 length is 14 residues. Per the germline V gene, CDR1 is SGDLS and CDR2 is YYNGEE. V gave up 0 bases and J gave up 6 bases; unmatched junction bases: 4. The CDR3 sequence: CASSVGQGGTEQYF. CDR3 bases: TGTGCCAGCAGCGTAGGACAGGGGGGGACCGAGCAGTACTTC. The whole variable domain, filled in from reference TRBV9 and TRBJ2-7, reads DSGVTQTPKHLITATGQRVTLRCSPRSGDLSVYWYQQSLDQGLQFLIQYYNGEERAKGNILERFSAQQFPDLHSELNLSSLELGDSALYFCASSVGQGGTEQYFGPGTRLTVT.

V gene TRBV4-3 combines with J gene TRBJ1-1; 12 bases fit TRBD1. The trim removed 1 base at V and 4 bases at J, leaving 4 bases unmatched. This CDR3 spans 16 amino acids. Germline CDR1 reads LGHNA; CDR2 reads YSLEER. The DNA of the CDR3 is TGCGCCAGCAGCCAAGCGGGGACAGGGGGCCTCACTGAAGCTTTCTTT. This translates into CASSQAGTGGLTEAFF.

A single count supports this clone. This chain joins TRBV6-2 or TRBV6-3 and TRBJ2-7, with TRBD2 matching 7 bases. The CDR3 covers 12 residues. V gave up 11 bases and J gave up 3 bases; unmatched junction bases: 7. The germline V gene has CDR1 MNHEY and CDR2 SVGEGT. The CDR3 spells CAASREDYEQYF. DNA for the CDR3: TGTGCCGCCAGCCGGGAGGACTACGAGCAGTACTTC.

The V and J genes are TRBV3-1 (or the pseudogene TRBV3-2) and TRBJ2-1; 7 bases fit TRBD1. Germline V gene data show CDR1 as LGHDT and CDR2 as YNNKEL (reference sequence). With 0 bases clipped from V and 7 bases from J, the junction kept 9 bases outside the gene matches. The CDR3 is 16 residues long. The CDR3 here is CASSQEGDRELNEQFF. CDR3 nucleotide sequence: TGTGCCAGCAGCCAAGAAGGAGACAGGGAGTTGAATGAGCAGTTCTTC.

CDR3 sequence: CASSFDRARSNYGYTF. The CDR3 DNA is TGTGCCAGCAGCTTTGACAGGGCCAGATCTAACTATGGCTACACCTTC. This sequence joins TRBV5-8 and TRBJ1-2, with TRBD1 identical over 7 bases. There are 16 residues in the CDR3. The germline CDR1 and CDR2 sequences are SGHTS and YDEGEE. V was pared by 2 bases and J by 0 bases, with 7 bases of the junction left unmatched.

J is TRBJ2-7 and V is TRBV6-1; 7 nucleotides align to TRBD1. Germline trimming cut 3 bases from V and 3 bases from J; bases unmatched to any gene: 11. The length of the CDR3 is 16 residues. The germline CDR1 and CDR2 sequences are MNHNS and SASEGT. This CDR3 is CASSEETGLGLYEQYF. CDR3 in DNA: TGTGCCAGCAGTGAGGAGACAGGGTTGGGGCTCTACGAGCAGTACTTC.

The CDR3 coding sequence is TGCGCCAGCAGCCCCTCGTCCCCGGGACAGGGGGCAAATTATGGCTACACCTTC. This encodes CASSPSSPGQGANYGYTF. The genes are TRBV5-1 and TRBJ1-2, with TRBD1 identical over 12 bases. With 4 bases clipped from V and 5 bases from J, the junction kept 15 bases outside the gene matches. The CDR3 totals 18 residues. Germline V gene sequence: CDR1 SGHRS, CDR2 YFSETQ.

The chain recombines TRBV6-2 or TRBV6-3 with TRBJ2-5; 9 nucleotides match TRBD2. Germline V gene lookup returns CDR1 MNHEY and CDR2 SVGEGT. This CDR3 spans 16 amino acids. V was pared by 4 bases and J by 5 bases, with 11 bases of the junction left unmatched. CDR3 DNA: TGTGCCAGCAGTTTGGAGCTAGCGGGGTTTATGGAGACCCAGTACTTC. Residues: CASSLELAGFMETQYF.

This clone appeared a few times. The gene calls are TRBV6-5 and TRBJ1-2, with TRBD1 identical over 7 bases. V lost 2 bases, J lost 4 bases, and 4 bases stayed unmatched. This CDR3 is 14 amino acids long. From germline, CDR1 is MNHEY and CDR2 SVGAGI. The CDR3 nucleotides are TGTGCCAGCAGTTACGCGGGACAGCTCTATGGCTACACCTTC. Amino acids: CASSYAGQLYGYTF.

The rearrangement links TRBV5-4 to TRBJ2-7; 8 positions match TRBD2. V was clipped by 1 base and J by 4 bases; unmatched bases: 1. The CDR3 contains 13 residues. Germline V gene data show CDR1 as SGHNT and CDR2 as YYREEE (reference sequence). The CDR3, as DNA: TGTGCCAGCAGCTTGAGCGGGGGATACGAGCAGTACTTC. Translation gives CASSLSGGYEQYF.

The chain uses TRBV4-3 and TRBJ1-2; D perhaps matches TRBD1 (6 bases). V was cut by 4 bases and J by 6 bases, with 12 bases left in between. There are 13 residues in the CDR3. Germline CDR1 reads LGHNA; CDR2 reads YSLEER. The CDR3 coding sequence is TGCGCCAGCAGCCCCCGGGCAGGGGATGGCTACACCTTC. As protein: CASSPRAGDGYTF.